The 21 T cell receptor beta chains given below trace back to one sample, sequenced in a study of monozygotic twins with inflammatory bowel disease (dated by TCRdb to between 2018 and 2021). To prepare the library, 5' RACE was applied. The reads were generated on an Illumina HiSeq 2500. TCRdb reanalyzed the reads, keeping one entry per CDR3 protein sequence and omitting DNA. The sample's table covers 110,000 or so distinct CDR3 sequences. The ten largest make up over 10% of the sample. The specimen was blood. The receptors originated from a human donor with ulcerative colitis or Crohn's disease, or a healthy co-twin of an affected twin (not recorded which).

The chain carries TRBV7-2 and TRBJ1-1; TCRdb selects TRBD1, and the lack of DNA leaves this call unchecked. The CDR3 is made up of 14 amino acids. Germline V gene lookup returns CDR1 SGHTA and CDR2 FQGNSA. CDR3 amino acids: CASSFGTANTEAFF.

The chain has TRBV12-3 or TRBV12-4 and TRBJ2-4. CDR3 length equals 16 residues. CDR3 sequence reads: CASSPDGIVPKNIQYF.

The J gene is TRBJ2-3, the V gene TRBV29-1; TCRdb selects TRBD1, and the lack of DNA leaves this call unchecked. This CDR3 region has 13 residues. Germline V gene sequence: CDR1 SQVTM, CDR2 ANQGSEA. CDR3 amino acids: CSAGDRYGDTQYF.

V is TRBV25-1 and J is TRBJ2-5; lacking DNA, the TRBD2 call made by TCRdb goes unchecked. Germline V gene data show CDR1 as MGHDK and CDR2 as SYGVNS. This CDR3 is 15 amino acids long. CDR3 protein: CASSELAGGFETQYF.

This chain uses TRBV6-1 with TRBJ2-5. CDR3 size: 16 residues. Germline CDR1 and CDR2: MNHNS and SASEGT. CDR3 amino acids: CASSEAFWWVGETQYF.

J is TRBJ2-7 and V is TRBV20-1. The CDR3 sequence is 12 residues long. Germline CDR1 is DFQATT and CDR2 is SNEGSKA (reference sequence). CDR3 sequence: CSARSGVYEQYF.

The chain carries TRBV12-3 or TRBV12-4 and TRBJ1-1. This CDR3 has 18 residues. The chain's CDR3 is CASLPRSTRARGGTEAFF.

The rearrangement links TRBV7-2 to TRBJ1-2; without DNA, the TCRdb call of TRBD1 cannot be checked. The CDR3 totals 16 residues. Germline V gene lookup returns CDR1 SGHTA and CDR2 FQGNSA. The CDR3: CASSLAGQLHYYGYTF. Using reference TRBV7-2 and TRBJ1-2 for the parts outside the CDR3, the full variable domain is GAGVSQSPSNKVTEKGKDVELRCDPISGHTALYWYRQSLGQGLEFLIYFQGNSAPDKSGLPSDRFSAERTGGSVSTLTIQRTQQEDSAVYLCASSLAGQLHYYGYTFGSGTRLTVV.

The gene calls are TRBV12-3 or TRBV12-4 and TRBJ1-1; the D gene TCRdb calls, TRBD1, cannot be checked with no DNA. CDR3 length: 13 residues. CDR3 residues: CASSQGGGREAFF.

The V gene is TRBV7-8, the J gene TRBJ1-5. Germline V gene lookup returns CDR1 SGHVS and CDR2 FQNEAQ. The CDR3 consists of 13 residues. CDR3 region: CVSSLAMGQPQHF.

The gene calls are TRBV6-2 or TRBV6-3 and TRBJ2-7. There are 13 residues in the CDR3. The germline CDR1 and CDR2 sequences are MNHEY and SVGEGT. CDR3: CASSYGSTYEQYF.

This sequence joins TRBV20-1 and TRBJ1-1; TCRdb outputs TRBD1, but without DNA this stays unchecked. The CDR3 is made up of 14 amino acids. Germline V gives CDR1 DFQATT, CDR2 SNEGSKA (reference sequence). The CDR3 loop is CSARDQGVETEAFF.

The CDR3 here is CAIRGRGQGASYEQYF. This chain joins TRBV10-3 and TRBJ2-7; TCRdb indicates TRBD1, and absent DNA this call remains unverified. Germline V gives CDR1 ENHRY, CDR2 SYGVKD. This CDR3 is built from 16 residues.

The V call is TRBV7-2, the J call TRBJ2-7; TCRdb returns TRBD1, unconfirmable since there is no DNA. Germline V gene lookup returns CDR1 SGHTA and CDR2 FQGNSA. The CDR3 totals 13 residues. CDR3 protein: CASSRDNKYEQYF.

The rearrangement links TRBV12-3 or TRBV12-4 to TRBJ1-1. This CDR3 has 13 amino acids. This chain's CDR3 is CASSFGGGTEAFF.

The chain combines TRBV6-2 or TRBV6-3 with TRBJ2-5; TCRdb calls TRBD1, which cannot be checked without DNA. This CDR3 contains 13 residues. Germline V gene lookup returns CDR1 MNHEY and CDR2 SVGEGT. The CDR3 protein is CASSFRTAATQYF.

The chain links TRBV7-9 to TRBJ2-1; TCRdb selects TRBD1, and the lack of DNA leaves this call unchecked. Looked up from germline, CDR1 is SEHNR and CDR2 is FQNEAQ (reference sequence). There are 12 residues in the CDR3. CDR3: CASSSPYNEQFF.

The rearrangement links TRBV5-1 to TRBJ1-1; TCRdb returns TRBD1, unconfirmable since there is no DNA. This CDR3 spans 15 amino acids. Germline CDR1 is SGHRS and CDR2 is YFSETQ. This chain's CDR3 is CASSLEGVMNTEAFF.

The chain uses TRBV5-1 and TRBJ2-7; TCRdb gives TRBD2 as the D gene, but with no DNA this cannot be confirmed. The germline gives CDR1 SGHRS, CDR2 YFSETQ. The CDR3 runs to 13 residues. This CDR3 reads CASSLDYRAEQYF.

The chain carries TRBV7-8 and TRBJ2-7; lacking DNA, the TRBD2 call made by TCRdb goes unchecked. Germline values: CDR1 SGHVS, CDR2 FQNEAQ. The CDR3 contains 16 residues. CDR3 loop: CASSLRRTSGSLGQYF.

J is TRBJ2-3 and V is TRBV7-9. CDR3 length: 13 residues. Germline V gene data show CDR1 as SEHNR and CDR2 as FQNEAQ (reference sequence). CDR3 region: CASSLSETDTQYF. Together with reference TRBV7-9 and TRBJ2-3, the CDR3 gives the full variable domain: DTGVSQNPRHKITKRGQNVTFRCDPISEHNRLYWYRQTLGQGPEFLTYFQNEAQLEKSRLLSDRFSAERPKGSFSTLEIQRTEQGDSAMYLCASSLSETDTQYFGPGTRLTVL.